These 29 T cell receptor beta chains originate from one sample sequenced in a study of post-analysis software for immune sequencing data. General study findings and limits: Higher frequency in patients than in controls was seen for roughly five TRBV segments, with TRBV5-6, TRBV5-1 and TRBV20-1 among them.

Libraries were made from TCR beta cDNA, and they carried unique molecular identifiers. Using its own MiXCR run on the PCR reads, TCRdb lists one record per CDR3 protein. Among some 700,000 distinct CDR3 sequences listed, approximately 59% were seen once. No antigen has been identified for these receptors. Source material: blood. These TCRs come from a girl aged 2-9 years with multiple sclerosis.

The V gene is TRBV27, the J gene TRBJ1-5; D possibly corresponds to TRBD1 (6 bases). The ends were cut back, 4 bases at V and 5 bases at J, with 21 bases in the middle. The CDR3 has 17 amino acids. Germline values: CDR1 MNHEY, CDR2 SMNVEV (reference sequence). The CDR3 spells CASSSRGAFLGDQPQHF. CDR3 sequence (DNA): TGTGCCAGCAGTTCCCGGGGGGCTTTTCTGGGCGATCAGCCCCAGCATTTT.

The V and J genes are TRBV18 and TRBJ2-7; D is uncertain. The DNA matches TRBJ2-5 better at its end, which makes the J call doubtful. CDR3 length: 12 amino acids. Germline V CDR1 and CDR2: KGHSH, LQKENI. This CDR3 is CASSPYEETQYF. CDR3 coding DNA: TGTGCCAGCTCACCATACGAAGAGACCCAGTACTTC.

This clonotype was counted only a few times. The genes are TRBV27 and TRBJ2-1, with 8 positions matching TRBD1. Germline CDR1 MNHEY, CDR2 SMNVEV (reference sequence). J was trimmed by 2 bases and V by 5 bases; bases with no gene match: 11. The CDR3 is 17 amino acids. Written as DNA, the CDR3 is TGTGCCAGCAGTGCACCACCTTGGGACAGGACCTACAATGAGCAGTTCTTC. It codes for CASSAPPWDRTYNEQFF.

There are a few counts of this clonotype. This chain joins TRBV28 and TRBJ2-4, with 8 bases lining up with TRBD2. V dropped 7 bases and J dropped 5; count of bases not matched to a gene: 16. The germline CDR1 and CDR2 sequences are MDHEN and SYDVKM. CDR3 length equals 17 residues. Here the CDR3 reads CASTSSASGRDENIQYF. CDR3 sequence (DNA): TGTGCCAGCACCTCTTCGGCTAGCGGGCGGGATGAAAACATTCAGTACTTC. Filled out from reference TRBV28 and TRBJ2-4, the complete variable domain reads DVKVTQSSRYLVKRTGEKVFLECVQDMDHENMFWYRQDPGLGLRLIYFSYDVKMKEKGDIPEGYSVSREKKERFSLILESASTNQTSMYLCASTSSASGRDENIQYFGAGTRLSVL.

For this clonotype: One end of the junction fails to match germline, which may point to a read error. The chain combines TRBV20-1 with TRBJ2-2, with 7 bases fitting TRBD2. This CDR3 spans 17 amino acids. Germline loops: CDR1 DFQATT, CDR2 SNEGSKA (reference sequence). The CDR3, as DNA: TGCAGCGCTAGAGACTTGGGGGTAGCGGGCGGCACCGGGGAGCTGTTTTTT. Its translation is CSARDLGVAGGTGELFF.

The chain employs TRBV20-1 and TRBJ2-7; 11 positions match TRBD2. CDR1 DFQATT and CDR2 SNEGSKA come from the germline V gene (reference sequence). CDR3 length: 15 amino acids. J was trimmed by 3 bases and V by 3 bases; bases with no gene match: 7. The CDR3 reads CSASPLAGGHYEQYF. The CDR3 nucleotides are TGCAGTGCTAGTCCCCTAGCGGGAGGTCACTACGAGCAGTACTTC.

Remarks on this clonotype: At one end the junction does not follow the germline gene, possibly because of a read error. The chain links TRBV5-1 to TRBJ2-1, with no clear D. The CDR3 sequence is 14 residues long. CDR1 and CDR2 (germline): SGHRS, YFSETQ. Here the CDR3 reads CASSPARSYNQQFF. As DNA, the CDR3 is TGCGCCAGCAGCCCAGCTAGGAGCTACAATCAGCAGTTCTTC.

In this sample, this clonotype turned up once. The chain combines TRBV10-2 with TRBJ2-5, with D perhaps being TRBD1 or TRBD2 (5 bases each). Between the trimmed V and J ends, which lost 5 bases and 3 bases, there was a span of 19 bases. This CDR3 contains 16 residues. Germline V gives CDR1 WSHSY, CDR2 SAAADI. The CDR3: CASSIGDEAAKETQYF. The DNA of the CDR3 is TGCGCCAGCAGTATTGGGGACGAAGCAGCCAAAGAGACCCAGTACTTC.

This clonotype was seen more than once but under ten times. The chain has TRBV29-1 and TRBJ2-1; 9 bases are a match to TRBD2. The junction had 6 bases not matched to a gene; V was cut back by 6 bases and J by 6 bases. CDR1 is SQVTM and CDR2 is ANQGSEA in the germline V gene. This CDR3 contains 13 residues. Written as DNA, the CDR3 is TGCAGCGTGAGGACTAGCGACTTCAATGAGCAGTTCTTC. It yields the protein CSVRTSDFNEQFF.

The chain links TRBV6-1 to TRBJ2-7; D not certain. The germline V gene encodes CDR1 MNHNS and CDR2 SASEGT. V gave up 0 bases and J gave up 3 bases, with 9 bases separating them. The CDR3 spans 14 residues. DNA of the CDR3: TGTGCCAGCAGTGAAGCGGACGGAGACTACGAGCAGTACTTC. Protein: CASSEADGDYEQYF.

The sample holds a few counts of this clonotype. V gene TRBV5-1 combines with J gene TRBJ2-7, with D perhaps matching TRBD1 (5 bases). The J call is doubtful: the DNA matches TRBJ2-5 better. The CDR3 contains 15 residues. The germline gives CDR1 SGHRS, CDR2 YFSETQ. CDR3 bases: TGCGCCAGCAGCTTGGCCGGGCAGGGAACGAAGACCCAGTACTTC. It yields the protein CASSLAGQGTKTQYF.

The CDR3, as DNA: TGTGCCAGCAGCCAAGGGGTTACGGGCGGGATATGGTCAGATACGCAGTATTTT. Protein sequence: CASSQGVTGGIWSDTQYF. The chain has TRBV3-1 and TRBJ2-3; maybe TRBD2 (6 bases). V lost 1 base, J lost 4 bases, and 21 bases lay in between. The V gene's germline CDR1 is LGHDT and CDR2 YNNKEL (reference sequence). The CDR3 is 18 residues long.

With respect to this clonotype: A junction boundary mismatches the germline segment, possibly from a read error. CDR3 amino acids: CASSPTSNEQYF. The CDR3 nucleotides are TGTGCCTCCAGCCCCACCTCCAACGAGCAGTACTTC. The chain has TRBV10-3 and TRBJ2-7; D not certain. The CDR3 covers 12 residues. CDR1 and CDR2 (germline): ENHRY, SYGVKD.

This clonotype came up a few times. This sequence joins TRBV6-6 and TRBJ1-2; tentatively, D is TRBD1 (5 bases). The germline gives CDR1 MNHNY, CDR2 SVGAGI (reference sequence). Trimming cost V 6 bases and J 4 bases, with 15 bases left between them. CDR3 length: 14 residues. DNA for the CDR3: TGTGCCAGCAGAGACCAGGGAAGGATCTATGGCTACACCTTC. It codes for CASRDQGRIYGYTF.

V usage is TRBV2 and J usage is TRBJ2-3; D is uncertain. Germline lookup yields CDR1 SNHLY and CDR2 FYNNEI. The CDR3 totals 13 residues. V was shortened by 5 bases and J by 6 bases, with 12 bases between the two germline ends. In nucleotides, the CDR3 is TGTGCCAGCAGTCTGGCCCTACTGGATACGCAGTATTTT. Its translation: CASSLALLDTQYF.

This clonotype came up a few times. The rearrangement links TRBV12-3 or TRBV12-4 to TRBJ1-2; no reliable D call. Trimming took off 3 bases at V and 8 bases at J, with 13 bases between the two ends. The CDR3 has 13 amino acids. The CDR3 nucleotides read TGTGCCAGCAGTTTCATGAGGGCGCAAGGCTACACCTTC. Translation: CASSFMRAQGYTF.

This clonotype was counted only a few times. The gene calls are TRBV6-5 and TRBJ2-3; tentative D call: TRBD2 (5 bases). This CDR3 is 16 amino acids long. Germline values: CDR1 MNHEY, CDR2 SVGAGI. V dropped 6 bases and J dropped 4 bases, with 20 bases sitting between them. CDR3 bases: TGTGCCAGCAGCCCCCTGATGGGTTTGAGGGCAGATACGCAGTATTTT. Protein product: CASSPLMGLRADTQYF.

The chain uses TRBV3-1 and TRBJ1-5, with a possible D match to TRBD1 (5 bases). V was trimmed by 8 bases and J by 4 bases, leaving 9 bases between them. The CDR3 has 12 amino acids. CDR1 LGHDT and CDR2 YNNKEL come from the germline V gene (reference sequence). Here the CDR3 DNA reads TGTGCCAGCTCGACAGATAATCAGCCCCAGCATTTT. It encodes CASSTDNQPQHF. The full variable domain, its missing parts supplied by reference TRBV3-1 and TRBJ1-5, is DTAVSQTPKYLVTQMGNDKSIKCEQNLGHDTMYWYKQDSKKFLKIMFSYNNKELIINETVPNRFSPKSPDKAHLNLHINSLELGDSAVYFCASSTDNQPQHFGDGTRLSIL.

The chain carries TRBV11-2 and TRBJ2-7; no reliable D call. The J call may be incorrect, as the DNA end agrees better with TRBJ2-5. Germline CDR1 reads SGHAT; CDR2 reads FQNNGV. This CDR3 has 14 amino acids. The CDR3 DNA sequence: TGTGCCAGCAGCTGGACGGGCGGTGGGGAGACCCAGTACTTC. It encodes CASSWTGGGETQYF.

In its sample, this clonotype was seen once. The genes are TRBV15 and TRBJ2-2; 7 bases agree with TRBD1. Trimming at V came to 8 bases and at J to 4 bases, leaving 10 bases not matched to a gene. CDR1 is LNHNV, CDR2 YYDKDF, per germline (reference sequence). The CDR3 runs 15 residues. The CDR3 DNA reads as TGTGCCACCGGCCCCGGGACAGCCTTCACCGGGGAGCTGTTTTTT. It translates to CATGPGTAFTGELFF. The complete variable domain, with remaining parts taken from reference TRBV15 and TRBJ2-2, reads DAMVIQNPRYQVTQFGKPVTLSCSQTLNHNVMYWYQQKSSQAPKLLFHYYDKDFNNEADTPDNFQSRRPNTSFCFLDIRSPGLGDTAMYLCATGPGTAFTGELFFGEGSRLTVL.

The chain has TRBV24-1 and TRBJ2-3, with 7 bases identical to TRBD1. The CDR3 is 15 amino acids. CDR1 and CDR2 (germline): KGHDR, SFDVKD. Losses at the gene ends were 0 bases for V and 5 bases for J; bases not matched to a gene: 4. CDR3 coding DNA: TGTGCCACCAGTGATTTGTTAGGGGGCAGAGATACGCAGTATTTT. Its translation is CATSDLLGGRDTQYF.

V usage is TRBV9 and J usage is TRBJ2-7; TRBD2 aligns across 8 bases. The CDR3 has 15 amino acids. Per germline, CDR1 SGDLS and CDR2 YYNGEE. Trimming cost V 0 bases and J 0 bases; bases outside gene matches: 2. The CDR3 DNA reads TGTGCCAGCAGCGTAGGCGGGAGGACCTCCTACGAGCAGTACTTC. Residues: CASSVGGRTSYEQYF.

The V and J genes are TRBV15 and TRBJ2-1, with D possibly being TRBD1 (6 bases). Germline V gene lookup returns CDR1 LNHNV and CDR2 YYDKDF (reference sequence). Trimming shortened V by 5 bases and J by 6 bases, and 17 bases separated the two germline ends. This CDR3 has 15 amino acids. The CDR3 DNA reads TGTGCCACCAGCTTAGAAGAGGGGGTGCGCAATGAGCAGTTCTTC. This encodes CATSLEEGVRNEQFF.

The chain joins TRBV19 to TRBJ1-5; 7 positions match TRBD1. Per germline, CDR1 LNHDA and CDR2 SQIVND (reference sequence). This CDR3 comprises 16 residues. With 10 bases clipped from V and 9 bases from J, the junction kept 21 bases outside the gene matches. The CDR3 nucleotides read TGTGCCACCAGGGACAGCACCACCTTAATTGATCGGCCCCAGCATTTT. It codes for CATRDSTTLIDRPQHF.

The J gene is TRBJ2-5, the V gene TRBV20-1; 7 nucleotides line up with TRBD1. The CDR3 is 12 residues long. Germline V CDR1 and CDR2: DFQATT, SNEGSKA (reference sequence). Germline trimming cut 2 bases from V and 4 bases from J; bases unmatched to any gene: 1. The CDR3 nucleotides read TGCAGTGCTAGAAACAGGGGAGAGACCCAGTACTTC. It translates to CSARNRGETQYF.

The chain is built from TRBV3-1 and TRBJ2-1; TRBD2 aligns across 8 bases. In germline, CDR1 is LGHDT, CDR2 YNNKEL (reference sequence). The CDR3 length is 16 residues. Trimming at V came to 3 bases and at J to 11 bases, leaving 15 bases not matched to a gene. The CDR3: CASSQGTSGSQGKQFF. As DNA, the CDR3 is TGTGCCAGCAGCCAGGGAACCAGCGGGAGCCAGGGAAAGCAGTTCTTC.

This sequence joins TRBV9 and TRBJ2-3; D is unresolved. The CDR3 consists of 16 residues. Trimming left V 3 bases short and J 1 base short, with 15 bases between. Germline-derived CDR1 and CDR2 are SGDLS and YYNGEE. The CDR3 loop is CASSDGERIGTDTQYF. CDR3 bases: TGTGCCAGCAGCGACGGCGAACGGATTGGCACAGATACGCAGTATTTT.

With respect to this clonotype: One base away lies a much larger clone, so this may be a sequencing read error. The chain joins TRBV4-1 to TRBJ2-3, with D tentatively TRBD1 (5 bases). Germline CDR1 is MGHRA and CDR2 is YSYEKL. CDR3 length: 13 residues. Here the CDR3 DNA reads TGCGCCCGCAGCCAGGGTCCTACAGATACGCAGTATTTT. As protein: CARSQGPTDTQYF.

V is TRBV6-5 and J is TRBJ2-1, with 9 bases aligning to TRBD2. Per the germline V gene, CDR1 is MNHEY and CDR2 is SVGAGI. V dropped 6 bases and J dropped 6; count of bases not matched to a gene: 9. The CDR3 sequence is 15 residues long. The CDR3 protein is CASSPLAGVLNEQFF. In DNA, the CDR3 is TGTGCCAGCAGCCCACTAGCGGGCGTGCTCAATGAGCAGTTCTTC.